This T cell receptor beta chain emerged from a study of T cell repertoires in cytomegalovirus infection. Germline assignment: CDR1 LNHDA and CDR2 SQIVND (reference sequence). Trimming left V 10 bases short and J 4 bases short, with 18 bases between. The CDR3 totals 14 residues. TCRdb redid the calling of the reads with MiXCR, one entry per CDR3 protein. This repertoire shows 750,000 to 950,000 distinct CDR3 sequences, 25% to 30% found once; its top ten account for around 13%. This clonotype was seen only a few times. Antigen: not known. Specimen: cultured CD8+ T cells from PBMCs, collected from culture after CMV antigen stimulation. The receptor's source is a human donor in good health (CMV status not recorded). Some clones in this sample may be carry-over from other donors' samples. The rearrangement uses TRBV19 and TRBJ2-3, with D possibly TRBD2 on 6 matching bases. The CDR3 nucleotides are TGTGCCACGACGACTAGGAATTTCGCAGATACGCAGTATTTT. Translation: CATTTRNFADTQYF. Full variable domain (rest looked up from reference TRBV19 and TRBJ2-3): DGGITQSPKYLFRKEGQNVTLSCEQNLNHDAMYWYRQDPGQGLRLIYYSQIVNDFQKGDIAEGYSVSREKKESFPLTVTSAQKNPTAFYLCATTTRNFADTQYFGPGTRLTVL.